What follows are 2 T cell receptor beta chains derived from one specimen sequenced in a study of graft-versus-host responses after intestinal transplantation. Generated by immunoSEQ multiplex PCR, the TCRdb table keeps only in-frame clones and is missing some. The sample gives around 50,000 clones, about 88% of which show up once; about 0.43% is in the top ten. The antigens of these receptors remain unknown. The source was unstimulated CD4+ T cells sorted from spleen or lymph node cells, collected before transplant. These receptors all stem from a human donor who was the organ donor for an intestinal transplant.

The DNA for the CDR3 is TGTGCCACCGCCTGGGGACCTCTTGGGGGCAATCAGCCCCAGCATTTT. It encodes CATAWGPLGGNQPQHF. The chain recombines TRBV19 with TRBJ1-5; TRBD1 might be the D (5 bases). CDR1 is LNHDA, CDR2 SQIVND, per germline (reference sequence). The CDR3 is made up of 16 amino acids. The V end was cut by 10 bases, the J end by 2 bases, with 21 bases between. Supplemented by reference TRBV19 and TRBJ1-5, the full variable domain reads DGGITQSPKYLFRKEGQNVTLSCEQNLNHDAMYWYRQDPGQGLRLIYYSQIVNDFQKGDIAEGYSVSREKKESFPLTVTSAQKNPTAFYLCATAWGPLGGNQPQHFGDGTRLSIL.

The chain links TRBV25-1 to TRBJ2-3, with TRBD1 matching 9 bases. Germline values: CDR1 MGHDK, CDR2 SYGVNS. With 5 bases clipped from V and 12 bases from J, the junction kept 12 bases outside the gene matches. CDR3 length: 14 residues. The CDR3 sequence is CASSKDRGPPDQYF. In DNA, the CDR3 is TGTGCCAGCAGTAAGGACAGGGGTCCCCCAGATCAGTATTTT.